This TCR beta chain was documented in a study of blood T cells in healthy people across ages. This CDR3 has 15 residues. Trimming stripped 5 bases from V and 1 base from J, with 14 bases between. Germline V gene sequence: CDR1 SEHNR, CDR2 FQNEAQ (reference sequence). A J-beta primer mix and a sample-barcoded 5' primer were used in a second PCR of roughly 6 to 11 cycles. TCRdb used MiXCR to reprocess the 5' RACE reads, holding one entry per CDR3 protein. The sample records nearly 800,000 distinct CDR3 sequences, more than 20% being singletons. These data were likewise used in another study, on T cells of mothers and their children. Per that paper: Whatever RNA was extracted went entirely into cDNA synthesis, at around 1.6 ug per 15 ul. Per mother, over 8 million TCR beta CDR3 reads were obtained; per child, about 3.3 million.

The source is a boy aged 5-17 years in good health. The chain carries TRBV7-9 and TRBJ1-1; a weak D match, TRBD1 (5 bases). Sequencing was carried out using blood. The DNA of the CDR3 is TGTGCCAGCAGCCCGCCAGGGCGCGGGAACACTGAAGCTTTCTTT. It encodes CASSPPGRGNTEAFF.